This TCR beta chain is from a study of shared clonotypes between healthy human individuals. Study-level information: There were three CD4 naive, three CD4 memory, two CD8 naive and one CD8 memory plates per donor.

Naive CD8 isolation took CD45RO-negative cells positively selected for CCR7 and excluded terminally differentiated effector memory CD45RA+ cells. Those who donated were healthy HIV-negative adults, with no recent acute infections or vaccinations reported. About this clone itself: Its antigen remains unknown.

V was clipped by 1 base and J by 4 bases; unmatched bases: 4. Germline values: CDR1 SGDLS, CDR2 YYNGEE. The CDR3 covers 15 residues. Generated by immunoSEQ multiplex PCR, the TCRdb table keeps only in-frame clones and is missing some. The repertoire holds over 2 million clones, with just under 95% as singletons. Regarding the study as a whole: Only blood was sampled; tissue repertoires likely differ. Memory subsets had estimated richness that was generally smaller than that of naive subsets.

The chain recombines TRBV9 with TRBJ1-4, with 7 bases that match TRBD1. Sequencing was performed on naive CD8+ T cells sorted from blood. The sequence was obtained from a man between 18 and 29 years old in good health. The CDR3 DNA reads TGTGCCAGCAGCGTAACAGGGGTAGATAATGAAAAACTGTTTTTT. Translating gives CASSVTGVDNEKLFF.